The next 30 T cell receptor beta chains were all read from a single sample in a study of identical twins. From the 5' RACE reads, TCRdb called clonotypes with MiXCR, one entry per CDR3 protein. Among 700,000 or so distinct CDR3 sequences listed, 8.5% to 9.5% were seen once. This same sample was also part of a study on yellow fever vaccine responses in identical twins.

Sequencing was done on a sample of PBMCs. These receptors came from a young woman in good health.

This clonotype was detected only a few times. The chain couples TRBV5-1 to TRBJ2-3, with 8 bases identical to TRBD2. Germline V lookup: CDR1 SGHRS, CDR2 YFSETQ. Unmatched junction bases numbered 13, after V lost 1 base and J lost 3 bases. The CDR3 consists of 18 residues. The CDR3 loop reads CASSLPLAGGGRTDTQYF. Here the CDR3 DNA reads TGCGCCAGCAGCTTGCCCCTCGCGGGAGGAGGTAGAACAGATACGCAGTATTTT.

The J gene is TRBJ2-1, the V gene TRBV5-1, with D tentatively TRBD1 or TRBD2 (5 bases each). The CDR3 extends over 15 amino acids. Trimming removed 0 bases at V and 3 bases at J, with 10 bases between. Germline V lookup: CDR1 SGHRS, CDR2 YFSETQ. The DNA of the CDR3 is TGCGCCAGCAGCTTGGAAGGGACCCACTACAATGAGCAGTTCTTC. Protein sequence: CASSLEGTHYNEQFF.

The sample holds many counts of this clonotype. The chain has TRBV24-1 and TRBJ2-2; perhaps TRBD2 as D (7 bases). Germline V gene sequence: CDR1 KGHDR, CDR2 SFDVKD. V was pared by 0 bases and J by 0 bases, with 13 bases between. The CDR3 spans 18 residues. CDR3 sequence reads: CATSDLGGATSNTGELFF. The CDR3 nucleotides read TGTGCCACCAGTGATTTGGGGGGGGCGACTTCGAACACCGGGGAGCTGTTTTTT.

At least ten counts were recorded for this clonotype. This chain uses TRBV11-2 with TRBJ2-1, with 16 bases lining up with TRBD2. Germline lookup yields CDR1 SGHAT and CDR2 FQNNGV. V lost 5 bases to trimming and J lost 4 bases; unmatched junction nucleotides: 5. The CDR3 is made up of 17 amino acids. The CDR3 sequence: CASSLGTSGGAYNEQFF. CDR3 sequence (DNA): TGTGCCAGCAGCCTCGGGACTAGCGGGGGGGCGTACAATGAGCAGTTCTTC.

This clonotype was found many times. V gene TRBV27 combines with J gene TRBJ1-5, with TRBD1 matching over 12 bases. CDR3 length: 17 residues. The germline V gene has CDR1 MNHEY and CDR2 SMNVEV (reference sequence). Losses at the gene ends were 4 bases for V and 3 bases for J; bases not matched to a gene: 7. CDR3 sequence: CASSSIGTGGDNQPQHF. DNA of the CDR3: TGTGCCAGCAGTTCGATAGGGACAGGGGGCGACAATCAGCCCCAGCATTTT.

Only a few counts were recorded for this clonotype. The CDR3 region is CASTLTGGKSYNEQFF. Here the CDR3 DNA reads TGTGCCAGCACCTTGACAGGGGGGAAATCCTACAATGAGCAGTTCTTC. This rearrangement joins TRBV12-3 or TRBV12-4 to TRBJ2-1, with 9 bases aligning to TRBD1. With 7 bases clipped from V and 1 base from J, the junction kept 8 bases outside the gene matches. This CDR3 is 16 amino acids long.

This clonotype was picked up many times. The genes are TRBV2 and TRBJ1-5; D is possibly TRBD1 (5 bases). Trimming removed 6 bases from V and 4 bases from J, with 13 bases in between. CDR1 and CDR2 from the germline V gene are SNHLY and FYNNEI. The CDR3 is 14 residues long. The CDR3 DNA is TGTGCCAGCAGGGGGGAGGAGGCGAATCAGCCCCAGCATTTT. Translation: CASRGEEANQPQHF.

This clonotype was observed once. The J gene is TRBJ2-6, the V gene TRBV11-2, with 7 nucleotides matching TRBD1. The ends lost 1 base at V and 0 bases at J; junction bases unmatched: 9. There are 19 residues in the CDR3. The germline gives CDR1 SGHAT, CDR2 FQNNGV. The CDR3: CASSLGGQPSSSGANVLTF. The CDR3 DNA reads TGTGCCAGCAGCTTAGGGGGACAGCCCAGCAGCTCTGGGGCCAACGTCCTGACTTTC.

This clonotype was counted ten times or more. In DNA form, the CDR3 reads TGTGCCAGCAGAGCCCGGGGGGTATACGAGCAGTACTTC. It is translated as CASRARGVYEQYF. V is TRBV12-3 or TRBV12-4 and J is TRBJ2-7, with 7 bases aligning to TRBD2. This CDR3 is 13 amino acids long. Unmatched junction bases numbered 6, after V lost 6 bases and J lost 4 bases.

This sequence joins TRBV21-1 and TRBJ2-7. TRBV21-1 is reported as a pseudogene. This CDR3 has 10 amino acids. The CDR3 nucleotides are TGTGCCAGCAGCCTCACTGGGCAGTACTTC. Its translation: CASSLTGQYF.

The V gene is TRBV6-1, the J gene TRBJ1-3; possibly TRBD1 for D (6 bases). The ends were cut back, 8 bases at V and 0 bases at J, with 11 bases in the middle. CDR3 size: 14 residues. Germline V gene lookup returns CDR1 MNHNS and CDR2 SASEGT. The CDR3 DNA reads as TGTGCCAGCGGAGACAGGAGCTCTGGAAACACCATATATTTT. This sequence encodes CASGDRSSGNTIYF.

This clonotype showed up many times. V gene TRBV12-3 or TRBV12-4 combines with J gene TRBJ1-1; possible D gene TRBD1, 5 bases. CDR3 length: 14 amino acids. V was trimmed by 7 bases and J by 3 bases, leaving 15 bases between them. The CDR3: CASTPDRGYTEAFF. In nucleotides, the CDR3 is TGTGCCAGCACCCCCGACCGGGGGTACACTGAAGCTTTCTTT.

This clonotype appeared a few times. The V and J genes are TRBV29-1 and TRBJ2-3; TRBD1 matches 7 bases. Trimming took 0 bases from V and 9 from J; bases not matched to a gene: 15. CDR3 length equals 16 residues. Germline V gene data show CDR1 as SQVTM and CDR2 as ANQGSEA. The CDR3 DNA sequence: TGCAGCGTTGAAGATTGGCAGTCGGGACAGTTGAACACGCAGTATTTT. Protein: CSVEDWQSGQLNTQYF.

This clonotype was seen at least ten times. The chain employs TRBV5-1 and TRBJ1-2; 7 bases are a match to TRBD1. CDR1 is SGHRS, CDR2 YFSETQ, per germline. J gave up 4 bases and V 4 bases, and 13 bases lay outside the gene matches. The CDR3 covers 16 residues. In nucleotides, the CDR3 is TGCGCCAGCAGCCCGAACCCCCAAGGGGGCGTCTATGGCTACACCTTC. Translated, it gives CASSPNPQGGVYGYTF.

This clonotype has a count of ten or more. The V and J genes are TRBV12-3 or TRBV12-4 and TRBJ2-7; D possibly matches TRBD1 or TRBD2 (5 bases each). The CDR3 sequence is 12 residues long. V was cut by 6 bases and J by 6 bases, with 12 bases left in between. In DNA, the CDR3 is TGTGCCAGCAGCTCCGGGGCCTTCGAGCAGTACTTC. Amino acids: CASSSGAFEQYF.

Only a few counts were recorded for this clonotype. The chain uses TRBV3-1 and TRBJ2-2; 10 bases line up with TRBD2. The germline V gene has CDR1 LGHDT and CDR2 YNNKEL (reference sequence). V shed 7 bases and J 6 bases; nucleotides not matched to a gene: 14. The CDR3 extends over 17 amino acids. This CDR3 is CASKPRPSGSQAGELFF. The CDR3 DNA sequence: TGTGCCAGCAAACCAAGACCTAGCGGGAGCCAGGCCGGGGAGCTGTTTTTT.

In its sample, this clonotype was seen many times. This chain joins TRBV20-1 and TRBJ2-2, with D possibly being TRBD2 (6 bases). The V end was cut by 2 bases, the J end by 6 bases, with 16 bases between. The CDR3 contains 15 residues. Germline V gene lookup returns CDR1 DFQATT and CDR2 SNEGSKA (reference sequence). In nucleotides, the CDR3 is TGCAGTGCTAGAACGGGGATACTAGCCGCCGGGGAGCTGTTTTTT. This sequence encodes CSARTGILAAGELFF.

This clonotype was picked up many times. CDR3 residues: CASSLKYEQYF. CDR3 bases: TGTGCCAGCAGTCTGAAGTACGAGCAGTACTTC. The J gene is TRBJ2-7, the V gene TRBV2; no reliable D call. CDR1 SNHLY and CDR2 FYNNEI come from the germline V gene. CDR3 size: 11 residues. The V and J ends lost 5 bases and 4 bases respectively, with 6 bases between them.

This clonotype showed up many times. This CDR3 reads CASSRDRVQSREQYF. CDR3 nucleotide sequence: TGTGCCAGCAGCCGGGACAGGGTGCAGTCGCGAGAGCAGTACTTC. V gene TRBV14 combines with J gene TRBJ2-7, with TRBD1 matching 9 bases. Germline-derived CDR1 and CDR2 are SGHDN and FVKESK. The CDR3 is made up of 15 amino acids. The ends lost 4 bases at V and 7 bases at J; junction bases unmatched: 11.

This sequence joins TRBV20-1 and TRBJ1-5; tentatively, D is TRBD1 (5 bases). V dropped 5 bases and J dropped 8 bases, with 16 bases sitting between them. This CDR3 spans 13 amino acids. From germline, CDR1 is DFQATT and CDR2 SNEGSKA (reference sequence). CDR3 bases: TGCAGTGCTGCGGTAGGGGATGGGGAGCCCCAGCATTTT. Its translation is CSAAVGDGEPQHF.

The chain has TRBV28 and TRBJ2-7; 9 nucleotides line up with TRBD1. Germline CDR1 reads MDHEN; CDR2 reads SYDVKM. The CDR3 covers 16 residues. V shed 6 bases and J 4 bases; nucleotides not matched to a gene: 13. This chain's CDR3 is CASSQHRDRVFYEQYF. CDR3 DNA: TGTGCCAGCAGCCAACACCGGGACAGGGTTTTTTACGAGCAGTACTTC.

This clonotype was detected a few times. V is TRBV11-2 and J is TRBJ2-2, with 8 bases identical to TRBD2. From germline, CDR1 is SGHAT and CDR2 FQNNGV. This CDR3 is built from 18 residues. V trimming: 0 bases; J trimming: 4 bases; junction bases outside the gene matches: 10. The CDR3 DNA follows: TGTGCCAGCAGCTTAGATCTAGGGACTAGGGTCCTCACCGGGGAGCTGTTTTTT. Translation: CASSLDLGTRVLTGELFF.

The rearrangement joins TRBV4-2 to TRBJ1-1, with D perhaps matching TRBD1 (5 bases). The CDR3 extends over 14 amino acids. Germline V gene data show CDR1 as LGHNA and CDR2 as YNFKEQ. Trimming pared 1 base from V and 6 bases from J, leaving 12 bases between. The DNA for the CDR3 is TGTGCCAGCAGCCAAGGGGGCTCCGGGCCTGAAGCTTTCTTT. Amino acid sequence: CASSQGGSGPEAFF.

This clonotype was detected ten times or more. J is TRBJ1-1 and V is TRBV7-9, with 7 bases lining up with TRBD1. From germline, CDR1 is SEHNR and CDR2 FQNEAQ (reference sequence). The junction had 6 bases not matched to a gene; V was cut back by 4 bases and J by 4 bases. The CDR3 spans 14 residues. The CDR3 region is CASSSTGWTTEAFF. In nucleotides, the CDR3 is TGTGCCAGCAGCTCGACAGGGTGGACCACTGAAGCTTTCTTT.

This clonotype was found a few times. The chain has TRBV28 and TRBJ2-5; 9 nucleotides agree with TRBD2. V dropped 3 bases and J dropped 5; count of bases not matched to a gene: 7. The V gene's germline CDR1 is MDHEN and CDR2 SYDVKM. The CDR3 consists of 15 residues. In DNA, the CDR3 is TGTGCCAGCAGTTTCCCAGCGGGAGGTTCGGAGACCCAGTACTTC. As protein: CASSFPAGGSETQYF.

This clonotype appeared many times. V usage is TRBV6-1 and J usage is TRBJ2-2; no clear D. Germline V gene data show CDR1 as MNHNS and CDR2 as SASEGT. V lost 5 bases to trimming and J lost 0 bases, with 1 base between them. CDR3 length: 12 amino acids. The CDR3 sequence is CASSTNTGELFF. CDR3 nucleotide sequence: TGTGCCAGCAGTACGAACACCGGGGAGCTGTTTTTT.

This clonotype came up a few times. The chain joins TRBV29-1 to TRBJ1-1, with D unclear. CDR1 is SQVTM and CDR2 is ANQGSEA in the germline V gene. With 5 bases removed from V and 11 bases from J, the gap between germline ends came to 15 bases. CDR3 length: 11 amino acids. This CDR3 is CSVRDNTGAFF. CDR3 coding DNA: TGCAGCGTTCGGGATAACACTGGGGCTTTCTTT. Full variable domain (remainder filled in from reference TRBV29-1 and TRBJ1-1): SAVISQKPSRDICQRGTSLTIQCQVDSQVTMMFWYRQQPGQSLTLIATANQGSEATYESGFVIDKFPISRPNLTFSTLTVSNMSPEDSSIYLCSVRDNTGAFFGQGTRLTVV.

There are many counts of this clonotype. CDR3 sequence reads: CASSLSGKEPQHF. The CDR3 coding sequence is TGTGCCAGCAGTTTATCAGGCAAGGAGCCCCAGCATTTT. The gene calls are TRBV12-3 or TRBV12-4 and TRBJ1-5; D is uncertain. This CDR3 is built from 13 residues. V lost 2 bases and J 8 bases, leaving 10 bases between the germline ends.

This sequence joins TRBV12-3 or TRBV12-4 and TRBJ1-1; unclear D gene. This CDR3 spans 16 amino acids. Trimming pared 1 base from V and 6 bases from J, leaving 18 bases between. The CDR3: CASSLEGGVGGAEAFF. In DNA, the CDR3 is TGTGCCAGCAGTTTAGAGGGTGGTGTAGGTGGAGCTGAAGCTTTCTTT.

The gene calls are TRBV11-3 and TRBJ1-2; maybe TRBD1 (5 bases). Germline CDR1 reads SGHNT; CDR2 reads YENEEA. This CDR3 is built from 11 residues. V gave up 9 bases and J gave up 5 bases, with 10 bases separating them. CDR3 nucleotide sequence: TGTGCCAGACGTCAGGGTTATGGCTACACCTTC. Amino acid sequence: CARRQGYGYTF.